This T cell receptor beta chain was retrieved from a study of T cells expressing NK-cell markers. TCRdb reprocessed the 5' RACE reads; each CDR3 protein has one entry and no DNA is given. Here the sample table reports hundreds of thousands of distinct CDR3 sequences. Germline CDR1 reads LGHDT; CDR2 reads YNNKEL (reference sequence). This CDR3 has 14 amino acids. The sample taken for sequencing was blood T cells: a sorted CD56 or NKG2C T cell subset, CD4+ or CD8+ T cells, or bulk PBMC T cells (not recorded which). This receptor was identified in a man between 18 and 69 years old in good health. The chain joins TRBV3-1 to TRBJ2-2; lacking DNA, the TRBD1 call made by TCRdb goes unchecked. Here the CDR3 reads CASTRTGNPGELFF.